The 12 T cell receptor beta chains below were found in one sample sequenced in a study of blood T cell repertoires in COVID-19 (dated by TCRdb to 2018 to 2021). The method behind the library was the immunoSEQ multiplex PCR assay. Drawn from immuneACCESS, this table holds only the in-frame rearrangements with V and J called that TCRdb kept. Clones are partly lost; checked studies trace under half to an unresolved V gene and leave the rest unexplained. The sample table contains 200,000 or so clones; only one count was recorded for about 85% of them. The leading ten clones occupy 2.6% of the sample. The specimen sequenced was PBMCs or T cells enriched from blood (not recorded which). These receptors all stem from a woman under 40 who had recovered from COVID-19.

This chain connects TRBV7-2 to TRBJ1-6; perhaps TRBD1 as D (5 bases). Looked up from germline, CDR1 is SGHTA and CDR2 is FQGNSA. The ends were cut back, 3 bases at V and 7 bases at J, with 10 bases in the middle. The CDR3 length is 14 residues. CDR3 bases: TGTGCCAGCAGCTTGGGGGGTTGGAATTCACCCCTCCACTTT. Amino acids: CASSLGGWNSPLHF.

This sequence joins TRBV4-3 and TRBJ1-1; D may be TRBD1 (6 bases). With 1 base removed from V and 8 bases from J, the gap between germline ends came to 14 bases. This CDR3 spans 14 amino acids. Germline lookup yields CDR1 LGHNA and CDR2 YSLEER. CDR3 bases: TGCGCCAGCAGCCAAGTGAGGCAGGGGAGAGAAGCTTTCTTT. It translates to CASSQVRQGREAFF.

This clone was counted only a few times. This sequence joins TRBV4-1 and TRBJ1-1; D is possibly TRBD1 (5 bases). Per the germline V gene, CDR1 is MGHRA and CDR2 is YSYEKL. V lost 3 bases and J lost 1, with 9 bases in between. The CDR3 is 14 residues long. The CDR3 protein is CASSQLTENTEAFF. DNA for the CDR3: TGCGCCAGCAGCCAGCTGACAGAGAACACTGAAGCTTTCTTT.

This clone was seen a handful of times. The chain employs TRBV6-5 and TRBJ1-1, with D maybe TRBD1 (6 bases). CDR3 size: 13 residues. Germline loops: CDR1 MNHEY, CDR2 SVGAGI. The V end was cut by 5 bases, the J end by 1 base, with 8 bases between. The CDR3: CASSTDRNTEAFF. The CDR3 nucleotides are TGTGCCAGCAGTACGGACAGGAACACTGAAGCTTTCTTT.

This clone was observed a single time. V is TRBV4-3 and J is TRBJ1-5; the D gene is possibly TRBD1 (6 bases). Germline-derived CDR1 and CDR2 are LGHNA and YSLEER. The V and J ends lost 1 base and 6 bases respectively, with 16 bases between them. The CDR3 runs to 16 residues. CDR3 in DNA: TGCGCCAGCAGCCAAGTAAGGGGGTCAGGTCCTCAGCCCCAGCATTTT. It specifies CASSQVRGSGPQPQHF.

The rearrangement joins TRBV7-2 to TRBJ2-3; 7 bases agree with TRBD1. CDR1 and CDR2 (germline): SGHTA, FQGNSA. The V segment lost 1 base and the J segment 1 base; nucleotides outside the gene matches: 5. CDR3 length equals 16 residues. CDR3 sequence (DNA): TGTGCCAGCAGCTTAGATCGGCAGGGGGGCACAGATACGCAGTATTTT. Protein product: CASSLDRQGGTDTQYF.

The V gene is TRBV5-1, the J gene TRBJ2-7, with TRBD1 matching over 8 bases. J was trimmed by 1 base and V by 0 bases; bases with no gene match: 0. The germline gives CDR1 SGHRS, CDR2 YFSETQ. This CDR3 is built from 14 residues. In DNA form, the CDR3 reads TGCGCCAGCAGCTTGGGGGACAGGTCCTACGAGCAGTACTTC. It yields the protein CASSLGDRSYEQYF.

In DNA, the CDR3 is TGTGCCAGCAGCCAAGACGCCACAGACTCCTATAATTCACCCCTCCACTTT. Translation gives CASSQDATDSYNSPLHF. The chain carries TRBV3-1 (or the pseudogene TRBV3-2) and TRBJ1-6; D is ambiguous. This CDR3 contains 17 residues. The V end was cut by 0 bases, the J end by 0 bases, with 9 bases between. From germline, CDR1 is LGHDT and CDR2 YNNKEL (reference sequence).

The chain links TRBV21-1 to TRBJ2-7; TRBD1, as called in the table, went unchecked against the DNA. TRBV21-1 is an annotated pseudogene. This CDR3 is 16 amino acids long. CDR3 DNA sequence: TGTGCCAGCAGCAAACGGGCCGGGACAGGGGGCTACGAGCAGTACTTC. Translation gives CASSKRAGTGGYEQYF.

This clone occurred a few times. The V and J genes are TRBV6-2 or TRBV6-3 and TRBJ2-1, with a possible D match to TRBD2 (5 bases). Trimming took off 5 bases at V and 7 bases at J, with 6 bases between the two ends. This CDR3 region has 11 residues. CDR1 is MNHEY, CDR2 SVGEGT, per germline. The CDR3 DNA is TGTGCCAGCAGTCGGGGAAATGAGCAGTTCTTC. It encodes CASSRGNEQFF.

This clone showed up just a few times. The chain recombines TRBV27 with TRBJ1-3; 7 bases are shared with TRBD1. The CDR3 spans 13 residues. Germline V gives CDR1 MNHEY, CDR2 SMNVEV (reference sequence). V lost 8 bases, J lost 2 bases, and 3 bases stayed unmatched. The CDR3 reads CASGTEPGNTIYF. The CDR3 nucleotides read TGTGCCAGCGGGACAGAGCCTGGAAACACCATATATTTT.

The J gene is TRBJ2-5, the V gene TRBV6-5, with 9 bases lining up with TRBD1. CDR3 size: 15 residues. Germline lookup yields CDR1 MNHEY and CDR2 SVGAGI. The trim removed 0 bases at V and 7 bases at J, leaving 6 bases unmatched. In DNA, the CDR3 is TGTGCCAGCAGTTACTCGAACAGGGGGCTGGGGACCCAGTACTTC. This gives the protein CASSYSNRGLGTQYF.